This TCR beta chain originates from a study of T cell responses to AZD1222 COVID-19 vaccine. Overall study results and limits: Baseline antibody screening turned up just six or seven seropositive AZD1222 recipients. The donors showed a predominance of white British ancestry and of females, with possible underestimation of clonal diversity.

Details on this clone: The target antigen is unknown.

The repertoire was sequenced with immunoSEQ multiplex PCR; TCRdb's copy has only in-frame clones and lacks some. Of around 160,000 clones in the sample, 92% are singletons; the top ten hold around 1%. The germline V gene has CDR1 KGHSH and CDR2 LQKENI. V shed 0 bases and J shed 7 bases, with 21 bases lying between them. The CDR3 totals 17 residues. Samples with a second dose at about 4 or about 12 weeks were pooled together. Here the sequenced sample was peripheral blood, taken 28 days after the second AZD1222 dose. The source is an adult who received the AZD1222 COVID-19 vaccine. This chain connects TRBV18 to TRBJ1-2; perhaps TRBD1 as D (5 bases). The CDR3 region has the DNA TGTGCCAGCTCACCACCGGCAGGGAGGTTGAATGGGTTTGGCTACACCTTC. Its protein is CASSPPAGRLNGFGYTF.